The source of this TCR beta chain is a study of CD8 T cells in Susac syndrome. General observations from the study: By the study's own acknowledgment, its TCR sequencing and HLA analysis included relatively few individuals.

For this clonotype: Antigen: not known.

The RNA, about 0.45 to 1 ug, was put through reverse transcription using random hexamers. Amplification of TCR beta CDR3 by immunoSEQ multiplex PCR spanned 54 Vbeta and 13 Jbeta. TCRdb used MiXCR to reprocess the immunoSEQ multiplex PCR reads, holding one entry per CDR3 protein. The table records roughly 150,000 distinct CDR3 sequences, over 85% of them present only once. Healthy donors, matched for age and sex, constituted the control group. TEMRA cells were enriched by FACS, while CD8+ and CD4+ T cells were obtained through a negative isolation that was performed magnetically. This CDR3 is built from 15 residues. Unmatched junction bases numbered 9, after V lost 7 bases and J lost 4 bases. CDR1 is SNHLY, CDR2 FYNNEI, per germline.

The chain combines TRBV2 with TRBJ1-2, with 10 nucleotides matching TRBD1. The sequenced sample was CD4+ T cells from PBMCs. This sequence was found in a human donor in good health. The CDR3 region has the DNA TGTGCCAGCAAGAAGGAGACAGGGGGCGGCTATGGCTACACCTTC. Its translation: CASKKETGGGYGYTF.